The 2 T cell receptor beta chains below come from one sample, sequenced in a study of blood T cells in healthy people across ages. Next came a second PCR, run for about 6 to 12 cycles, which used a sample-barcoded 5' primer along with a J-beta primer mix. TCRdb independently ran MiXCR on the 5' RACE reads; one entry per CDR3 protein. This repertoire shows 1.2 million to 1.5 million distinct CDR3 sequences, roughly 40% found once; its top ten account for under 8%. Sample: blood. Receptor source: a woman aged 18 to 35 in good health.

The chain has TRBV4-2 and TRBJ2-7, with D unresolved. The germline V gene encodes CDR1 LGHNA and CDR2 YNFKEQ. Trimming removed 6 bases from V and 6 bases from J, with 15 bases in between. This CDR3 is built from 13 residues. The CDR3 DNA reads TGTGCCAGCAGGGTGGCGGACCGCGCCGAGCAGTACTTC. Its protein is CASRVADRAEQYF.

This clonotype was observed a few times. DNA of the CDR3: TGCGCCAGCAGCCAGGGACAGGTGGACACTGAAGCTTTCTTT. Residues: CASSQGQVDTEAFF. This sequence joins TRBV4-1 and TRBJ1-1, with TRBD1 identical over 8 bases. The CDR3 totals 14 residues. Trimming took 3 bases from V and 3 from J; bases not matched to a gene: 3. The germline V gene encodes CDR1 MGHRA and CDR2 YSYEKL.